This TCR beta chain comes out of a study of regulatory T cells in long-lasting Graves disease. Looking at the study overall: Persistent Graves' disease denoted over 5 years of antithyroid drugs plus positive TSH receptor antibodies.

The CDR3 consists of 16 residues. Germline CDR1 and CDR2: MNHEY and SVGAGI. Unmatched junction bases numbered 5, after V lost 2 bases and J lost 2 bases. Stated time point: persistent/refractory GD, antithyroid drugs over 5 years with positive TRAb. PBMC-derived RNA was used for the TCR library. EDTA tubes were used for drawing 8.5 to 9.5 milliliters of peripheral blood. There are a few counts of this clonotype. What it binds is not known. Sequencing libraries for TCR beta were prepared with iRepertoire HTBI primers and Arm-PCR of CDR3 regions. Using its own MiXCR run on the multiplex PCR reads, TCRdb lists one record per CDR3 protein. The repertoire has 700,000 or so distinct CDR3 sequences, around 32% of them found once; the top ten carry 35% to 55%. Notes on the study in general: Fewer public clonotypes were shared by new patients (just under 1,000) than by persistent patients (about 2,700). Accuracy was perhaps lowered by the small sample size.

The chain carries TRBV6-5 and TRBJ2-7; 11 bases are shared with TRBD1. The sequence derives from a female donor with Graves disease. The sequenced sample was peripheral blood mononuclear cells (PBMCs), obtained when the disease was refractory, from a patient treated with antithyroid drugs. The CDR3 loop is CASSYPGQGETYEQYF. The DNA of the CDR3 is TGTGCCAGCAGTTACCCGGGACAGGGGGAGACCTACGAGCAGTACTTC.